The present TCR beta chain was sequenced within a study of lymphopenia after photon versus proton radiotherapy. This CDR3 is 15 amino acids long. Germline lookup yields CDR1 SGHNT and CDR2 YYREEE (reference sequence). After removal of 2 bases from V and 4 bases from J, the junction contained 7 bases not matched to a gene. General observations from the study: In patients who died, overall survival fell as post-nadir TCR diversity dropped more. Survival link was tested only in deceased patients; proton benefit remains a possibility. Oligoclonal CD8+ Temra expansion after nadir drove photon patients' diversity drop. Photon-treated patients lost naive T cells and TCR diversity; proton-treated stayed stable.

Assay: immunoSEQ multiplex PCR; the TCRdb copy retains only in-frame clones and omits some. The repertoire holds 150,000 to 200,000 clones, with approximately 90% as singletons. With respect to this clone: Its target is not known.

This rearrangement joins TRBV5-4 to TRBJ1-2, with 8 bases identical to TRBD1. The starting material was peripheral blood, obtained from a patient treated with photon-based radiotherapy. The receptor was derived from a man aged 45 to 65 with gastric cancer. This chain's CDR3 is CASSFQRTGSYGYTF. CDR3 in DNA: TGTGCCAGCAGCTTCCAACGGACAGGGAGCTATGGCTACACCTTC.